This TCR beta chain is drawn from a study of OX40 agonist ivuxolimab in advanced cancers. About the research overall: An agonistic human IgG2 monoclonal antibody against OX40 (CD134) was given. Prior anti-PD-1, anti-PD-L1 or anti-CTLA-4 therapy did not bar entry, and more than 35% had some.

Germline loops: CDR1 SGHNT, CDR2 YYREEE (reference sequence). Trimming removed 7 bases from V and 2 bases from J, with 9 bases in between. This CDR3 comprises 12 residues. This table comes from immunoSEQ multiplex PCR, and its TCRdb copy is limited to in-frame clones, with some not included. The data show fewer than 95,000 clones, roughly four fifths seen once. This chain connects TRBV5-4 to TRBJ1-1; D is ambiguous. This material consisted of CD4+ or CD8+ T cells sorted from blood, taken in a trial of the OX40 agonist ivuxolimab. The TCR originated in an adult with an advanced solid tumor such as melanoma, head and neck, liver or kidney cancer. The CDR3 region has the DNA TGTGCCAGCCATGGGAGAAACACTGAAGCTTTCTTT. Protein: CASHGRNTEAFF.